The 15 T cell receptor beta chains below were found in one sample sequenced in a study of cytomegalovirus exposure and HLA in healthy donors. Vbeta (60) and Jbeta (13) primers were used in the PCR. Using immunoSEQ multiplex PCR, the repertoire was profiled, and TCRdb retains in-frame clones only, with some absent. The data hold 200,000 to 250,000 clones, with about 81% observed a single time. Sequenced material: PBMCs. These receptors originate from a woman in her 40s in good health and CMV-seronegative.

The V call is TRBV4-1, the J call TRBJ2-3; 8 bases align to TRBD1. Trimming cost V 6 bases and J 0 bases; bases outside gene matches: 2. From germline, CDR1 is MGHRA and CDR2 YSYEKL. There are 14 residues in the CDR3. DNA of the CDR3: TGCGCCAGCAGTCGGACAGGGAGCACAGATACGCAGTATTTT. This sequence encodes CASSRTGSTDTQYF.

This chain connects TRBV11-2 to TRBJ1-2; tentatively, D is TRBD1 (6 bases). Trimming took off 1 base at V and 4 bases at J, with 13 bases between the two ends. The germline V gene has CDR1 SGHAT and CDR2 FQNNGV. This CDR3 has 15 amino acids. CDR3 bases: TGTGCCAGCAGCTTAGTACAGGGCGGAGGCTATGGCTACACCTTC. Protein: CASSLVQGGGYGYTF.

The chain employs TRBV2 and TRBJ1-1; 11 nucleotides match TRBD1. CDR1 is SNHLY, CDR2 FYNNEI, per germline. The CDR3 totals 18 residues. The junction had 11 bases not matched to a gene; V was cut back by 3 bases and J by 2 bases. The CDR3 is CASSEGTGGLPANTEAFF. DNA of the CDR3: TGTGCCAGCAGTGAGGGGACAGGGGGACTTCCTGCCAACACTGAAGCTTTCTTT.

This chain links TRBV7-9 with TRBJ2-3; possible D gene TRBD2, 6 bases. This CDR3 comprises 14 residues. Germline-derived CDR1 and CDR2 are SEHNR and FQNEAQ (reference sequence). Trimming shortened V by 5 bases and J by 3 bases, and 12 bases separated the two germline ends. CDR3 amino acids: CASSAGRETDTQYF. The CDR3, as DNA: TGTGCCAGCAGCGCGGGAAGGGAGACAGATACGCAGTATTTT. Variable domain in full (rest from reference TRBV7-9 and TRBJ2-3): DTGVSQNPRHKITKRGQNVTFRCDPISEHNRLYWYRQTLGQGPEFLTYFQNEAQLEKSRLLSDRFSAERPKGSFSTLEIQRTEQGDSAMYLCASSAGRETDTQYFGPGTRLTVL.

This chain connects TRBV10-3 to TRBJ2-3; 8 nucleotides align to TRBD2. Losses at the gene ends were 3 bases for V and 4 bases for J; bases not matched to a gene: 12. Germline CDR1 ENHRY, CDR2 SYGVKD. CDR3 length: 17 residues. In nucleotides, the CDR3 is TGTGCCATCAGTGATAGAGGTCGAGGAGCGGGAGCAGATACGCAGTATTTT. Its protein product is CAISDRGRGAGADTQYF.

V is TRBV15 and J is TRBJ1-5; 7 bases are a match to TRBD1. Germline CDR1 is LNHNV and CDR2 is YYDKDF (reference sequence). V lost 8 bases and J lost 7; bases outside the gene matches: 8. This CDR3 is built from 13 residues. In DNA, the CDR3 is TGTGCCACCGCCGACAGGGTGGCCCAGCCCCAGCATTTT. It specifies CATADRVAQPQHF.

The rearrangement joins TRBV10-3 to TRBJ1-2; 9 bases are a match to TRBD1. CDR1 ENHRY and CDR2 SYGVKD come from the germline V gene. Unmatched junction bases numbered 8, after V lost 6 bases and J lost 3 bases. This CDR3 is built from 15 residues. CDR3 coding DNA: TGTGCCATCAGAGGCTCCGGGACAGGGCACTATGGCTACACCTTC. This encodes CAIRGSGTGHYGYTF.

The chain links TRBV30 to TRBJ2-7; TRBD1 matches at 7 bases. CDR1 GTSNPN and CDR2 SVGIG come from the germline V gene (reference sequence). The CDR3 has 13 residues. V lost 2 bases to trimming and J lost 6 bases; unmatched junction nucleotides: 7. CDR3 nucleotide sequence: TGTGCCTGGAGTCGACAGGGTTCTAGCGAGCAGTACTTC. Translated: CAWSRQGSSEQYF.

The V call is TRBV7-2, the J call TRBJ1-5; 7 nucleotides line up with TRBD1. V was pared by 6 bases and J by 7 bases, with 6 bases of the junction left unmatched. The CDR3 extends over 13 amino acids. Looked up from germline, CDR1 is SGHTA and CDR2 is FQGNSA. Written as DNA, the CDR3 is TGTGCCAGCAGTCTCAGGGGGGCGCAGCCCCAGCATTTT. This codes for CASSLRGAQPQHF. The full variable domain, in which reference TRBV7-2 and TRBJ1-5 provide the parts outside the CDR3, is GAGVSQSPSNKVTEKGKDVELRCDPISGHTALYWYRQSLGQGLEFLIYFQGNSAPDKSGLPSDRFSAERTGGSVSTLTIQRTQQEDSAVYLCASSLRGAQPQHFGDGTRLSIL.

This chain connects TRBV5-6 to TRBJ2-5, with D perhaps matching TRBD2 (6 bases). The CDR3 loop spans 15 amino acids. Deletions cut 3 bases from V and 3 bases from J, with 15 bases between. Germline V gene data show CDR1 as SGHDT and CDR2 as YYEEEE. The DNA for the CDR3 is TGTGCCAGCAGCTCCGGGGGACGTTGGGAAGAGACCCAGTACTTC. It specifies CASSSGGRWEETQYF.

V is TRBV11-2 and J is TRBJ2-2; weak D call: TRBD2 (7 bases). CDR1 and CDR2 from the germline V gene are SGHAT and FQNNGV. Trimming cost V 6 bases and J 6 bases, with 20 bases left between them. This CDR3 has 16 residues. The DNA of the CDR3 is TGTGCCAGCAGGCACAGTGTCGGGGGGCGTCCCGGGGAGCTGTTTTTT. This translates into CASRHSVGGRPGELFF.

The gene calls are TRBV15 and TRBJ1-4, with D perhaps TRBD1 (5 bases). The V gene's germline CDR1 is LNHNV and CDR2 YYDKDF (reference sequence). Deletions cut 5 bases from V and 0 bases from J, with 10 bases between. The CDR3 is 15 amino acids. The CDR3 spells CATSRRQTTNEKLFF. Here the CDR3 DNA reads TGTGCCACCAGCCGCCGACAGACAACTAATGAAAAACTGTTTTTT.

CDR3 amino acids: CASSPRAGALTGELFF. The CDR3 coding sequence is TGTGCCAGCTCACCACGGGCGGGGGCTCTCACCGGGGAGCTGTTTTTT. This rearrangement joins TRBV18 to TRBJ2-2; tentatively, D is TRBD2 (7 bases). The CDR3 contains 16 residues. Germline V gene sequence: CDR1 KGHSH, CDR2 LQKENI. V was clipped by 1 base and J by 4 bases, with 13 bases between them. Using reference TRBV18 and TRBJ2-2 for the parts outside the CDR3, the full variable domain is NAGVMQNPRHLVRRRGQEARLRCSPMKGHSHVYWYRQLPEEGLKFMVYLQKENIIDESGMPKERFSAEFPKEGPSILRIQQVVRGDSAAYFCASSPRAGALTGELFFGEGSRLTVL.

In this sample, this clone turned up a few times. This rearrangement joins TRBV5-4 to TRBJ2-7; 7 nucleotides match TRBD1. Germline V gene lookup returns CDR1 SGHNT and CDR2 YYREEE (reference sequence). V dropped 9 bases and J dropped 4; count of bases not matched to a gene: 7. There are 12 residues in the CDR3. The CDR3: CAIGQVGYEQYF. DNA for the CDR3: TGTGCCATAGGACAGGTCGGATACGAGCAGTACTTC.

The chain links TRBV11-2 to TRBJ2-2; no clear D. Germline assignment: CDR1 SGHAT and CDR2 FQNNGV. V was clipped by 3 bases and J by 7 bases, with 9 bases between them. CDR3 length equals 13 residues. The CDR3 protein is CASSFFRGGELFF. CDR3 DNA: TGTGCCAGCAGCTTCTTCCGCGGCGGGGAGCTGTTTTTT.